The 22 T cell receptor beta chains presented below share a single source sample, sequenced in a study of cytotoxic CD8 clonotypes in ibrutinib-treated CLL. TCRdb keeps only in-frame clones here, not all; method: immunoSEQ multiplex PCR. The table has thousands of clones, about 70% seen once. The sample here was PBMCs, taken before ibrutinib treatment. Receptors originate from a human donor with chronic lymphocytic leukemia.

This rearrangement joins TRBV19 to TRBJ1-2; D is undetermined. Germline loops: CDR1 LNHDA, CDR2 SQIVND (reference sequence). V gave up 7 bases and J gave up 5 bases, with 20 bases separating them. This CDR3 has 15 amino acids. Here the CDR3 DNA reads TGTGCCAGTATTATGAAACAATATGCGGGGTATGGCTACACCTTC. It specifies CASIMKQYAGYGYTF.

This clone has more than one count but fewer than ten. V and J are TRBV4-2 and TRBJ2-2; 8 bases agree with TRBD2. The trim removed 1 base at V and 6 bases at J, leaving 4 bases unmatched. This CDR3 has 15 amino acids. Per the germline V gene, CDR1 is LGHNA and CDR2 is YNFKEQ. CDR3 loop: CASSQAGTRAGELFF. The DNA of the CDR3 is TGTGCCAGCAGCCAAGCGGGGACTAGGGCCGGGGAGCTGTTTTTT.

In this sample, this clone turned up a few times. The chain joins TRBV4-1 to TRBJ1-5; 7 bases fit TRBD1. CDR1 is MGHRA, CDR2 YSYEKL, per germline. This CDR3 spans 14 amino acids. V was pared by 3 bases and J by 6 bases, with 5 bases of the junction left unmatched. In DNA form, the CDR3 reads TGCGCCAGCAGCCAGGAGGGGGCCGGTCAGCCCCAGCATTTT. Translating gives CASSQEGAGQPQHF.

This rearrangement joins TRBV5-4 to TRBJ2-7, with a possible D match to TRBD1 (6 bases). Germline V gene lookup returns CDR1 SGHNT and CDR2 YYREEE (reference sequence). V dropped 4 bases and J dropped 2 bases, with 10 bases sitting between them. The CDR3 loop spans 13 amino acids. The DNA of the CDR3 is TGTGCCAGCAGCCAACAGGGACCCTACGAGCAGTACTTC. Its protein is CASSQQGPYEQYF.

This chain joins TRBV10-3 and TRBJ1-4; D ambiguous. Germline CDR1 is ENHRY and CDR2 is SYGVKD. The V end was cut by 4 bases, the J end by 6 bases, with 12 bases between. The length of the CDR3 is 14 residues. This chain's CDR3 is CAISGGQADEKLFF. The CDR3 nucleotides read TGTGCCATCAGTGGAGGTCAGGCGGATGAAAAACTGTTTTTT.

This chain uses TRBV9 with TRBJ1-2; D not resolved. The CDR3 is 15 residues long. Germline values: CDR1 SGDLS, CDR2 YYNGEE. Trimming took 0 bases from V and 0 from J, leaving 9 bases between them. The CDR3 sequence is CASSVAASTNYGYTF. CDR3 nucleotide sequence: TGTGCCAGCAGCGTAGCGGCCAGCACTAACTATGGCTACACCTTC.

This clone has only a few counts. CDR3 DNA: TGTGCCATCAGAACCGGGACACAGAACACTGAAGCTTTCTTT. Translation gives CAIRTGTQNTEAFF. This chain links TRBV10-3 with TRBJ1-1; weak D call: TRBD1 (6 bases). Germline CDR1 reads ENHRY; CDR2 reads SYGVKD. The CDR3 covers 14 residues. V lost 6 bases and J lost 1, with 12 bases in between.

This clone has just a few counts. The V and J genes are TRBV5-1 and TRBJ2-2; D unclear. Germline CDR1 is SGHRS and CDR2 is YFSETQ. V dropped 0 bases and J dropped 0 bases, with 6 bases sitting between them. The CDR3 contains 15 residues. The CDR3 DNA follows: TGCGCCAGCAGCTTGGCCGGAACGAACACCGGGGAGCTGTTTTTT. This translates into CASSLAGTNTGELFF.

The rearrangement links TRBV11-3 to TRBJ2-7, with D uncertain. The germline V and J ends were trimmed by 5 bases and 3 bases, with 17 bases remaining between them. This CDR3 contains 15 residues. Germline loops: CDR1 SGHNT, CDR2 YENEEA. CDR3 bases: TGTGCCAGCAGCCTGGGCGGAGATAACCACTACGAGCAGTACTTC. This sequence encodes CASSLGGDNHYEQYF.

This chain uses TRBV4-1 with TRBJ2-3; 7 positions agree with TRBD1. The CDR3 is 15 amino acids. The germline gives CDR1 MGHRA, CDR2 YSYEKL. V trimming: 5 bases; J trimming: 0 bases; junction bases outside the gene matches: 5. DNA for the CDR3: TGCGCCAGCAGCGACACAGGGGCAAGCACAGATACGCAGTATTTT. It translates to CASSDTGASTDTQYF.

This sequence joins TRBV7-9 and TRBJ2-1; D unresolved. The CDR3 sequence is 15 residues long. The germline CDR1 and CDR2 sequences are SEHNR and FQNEAQ (reference sequence). The V and J ends lost 6 bases and 0 bases respectively, with 12 bases between them. CDR3 bases: TGTGCCAGCAGTACCCCGGCCTACTCCTACAATGAGCAGTTCTTC. Translated, it gives CASSTPAYSYNEQFF.

Sample share makes this clone large (0.1 to 1%). This sequence joins TRBV7-9 and TRBJ1-2; TRBD1 matches at 7 bases. From germline, CDR1 is SEHNR and CDR2 FQNEAQ (reference sequence). The CDR3 loop spans 12 amino acids. V lost 8 bases to trimming and J lost 2 bases; unmatched junction nucleotides: 2. The CDR3 protein is CASLGQNYGYTF. CDR3 sequence (DNA): TGTGCCAGCTTGGGACAGAACTATGGCTACACCTTC.

The CDR3 sequence: CASSPREGMNTEAFF. For the CDR3, the DNA is TGTGCCAGCTCACCACGGGAGGGCATGAACACTGAAGCTTTCTTT. V is TRBV18 and J is TRBJ1-1; no firm D call. V lost 1 base to trimming and J lost 0 bases, with 9 bases between them. The CDR3 runs 15 residues. Per the germline V gene, CDR1 is KGHSH and CDR2 is LQKENI.

J is TRBJ1-1 and V is TRBV7-8, with unresolved D. Germline lookup yields CDR1 SGHVS and CDR2 FQNEAQ. Deletions cut 5 bases from V and 3 bases from J, with 7 bases between. This CDR3 spans 12 amino acids. The CDR3 nucleotides are TGTGCCAGCAGCAAACGGGACACTGAAGCTTTCTTT. It specifies CASSKRDTEAFF.

This chain links TRBV4-1 with TRBJ1-2, with 7 bases fitting TRBD1. The V gene's germline CDR1 is MGHRA and CDR2 YSYEKL. The CDR3 runs 15 residues. V was clipped by 0 bases and J by 2 bases; unmatched bases: 3. The chain's CDR3 is CASSQDRGQNYGYTF. For the CDR3, the DNA is TGCGCCAGCAGCCAAGATCGGGGACAGAACTATGGCTACACCTTC.

In DNA, the CDR3 is TGTGCCATCTTCGCGGACACCGCCGGGGAGCTGTTTTTT. Translation: CAIFADTAGELFF. The V call is TRBV10-3, the J call TRBJ2-2; TRBD1 might be the D (5 bases). The germline gives CDR1 ENHRY, CDR2 SYGVKD. The CDR3 covers 13 residues. Between the trimmed V and J ends, which lost 8 bases and 6 bases, there was a span of 13 bases.

Regarding this clone: With a far larger clone one base away, a read error is the likely cause. The same CDR3 also results from other DNA sequences found in this sample. This rearrangement joins TRBV5-2 to TRBJ2-7; the table's TRBD2 call for D was not verified on the DNA. TRBV5-2 is tagged as a pseudogene. The CDR3 totals 16 residues. The DNA of the CDR3 is TGTGCCAGCAGCCAACGAGCGGGGGGTATGACGAGCGAGCAGTACTTC. It specifies CASSQRAGGMTSEQYF.

CDR3 loop: CASSTLRAYEQYF. In DNA form, the CDR3 reads TGTGCCAGCAGCACACTGAGGGCCTACGAGCAGTACTTC. The chain couples TRBV21-1 to TRBJ2-7; TRBD2, the table's D call, was not compared with the DNA. TRBV21-1 is an annotated pseudogene. CDR3 length: 13 amino acids.

By sample share, this clone is large (0.1 to 1%). The chain couples TRBV5-4 to TRBJ2-1; 9 positions match TRBD2. This CDR3 comprises 16 residues. The ends lost 6 bases at V and 4 bases at J; junction bases unmatched: 11. CDR1 is SGHNT, CDR2 YYREEE, per germline (reference sequence). CDR3 region: CASTYMGGRAYNEQFF. CDR3 nucleotide sequence: TGTGCCAGCACCTACATGGGCGGGAGGGCTTACAATGAGCAGTTCTTC.

The CDR3 nucleotides read TGTGCCAGCCGGCGGCAGGGATTCGCCACTGAAGCTTTCTTT. As protein: CASRRQGFATEAFF. The chain joins TRBV7-3 to TRBJ1-1, with D possibly matching TRBD1 (5 bases). Trimming removed 8 bases from V and 4 bases from J, with 17 bases in between. Germline V CDR1 and CDR2: SGHTA, FQGTGA. This CDR3 comprises 14 residues. Full variable domain (missing parts from reference TRBV7-3 and TRBJ1-1): GAGVSQTPSNKVTEKGKYVELRCDPISGHTALYWYRQSLGQGPEFLIYFQGTGAADDSGLPNDRFFAVRPEGSVSTLKIQRTERGDSAVYLCASRRQGFATEAFFGQGTRLTVV.

The chain employs TRBV6-5 and TRBJ2-1; 11 nucleotides agree with TRBD2. The CDR3 runs 15 residues. Losses at the gene ends were 5 bases for V and 6 bases for J; bases not matched to a gene: 6. Germline V gene lookup returns CDR1 MNHEY and CDR2 SVGAGI. The CDR3 protein is CASSHLAGGGNEQFF. The CDR3 nucleotides read TGTGCCAGCAGTCACCTAGCGGGAGGTGGCAATGAGCAGTTCTTC.

The chain employs TRBV7-6 and TRBJ2-3, with 9 bases lining up with TRBD2. The CDR3 contains 17 residues. V gave up 2 bases and J gave up 4 bases; unmatched junction bases: 10. Germline V gives CDR1 SGHVS, CDR2 FNYEAQ. This CDR3 reads CASSLLISGSGADTQYF. DNA of the CDR3: TGTGCCAGCAGCTTATTGATTAGCGGGAGCGGCGCAGATACGCAGTATTTT.